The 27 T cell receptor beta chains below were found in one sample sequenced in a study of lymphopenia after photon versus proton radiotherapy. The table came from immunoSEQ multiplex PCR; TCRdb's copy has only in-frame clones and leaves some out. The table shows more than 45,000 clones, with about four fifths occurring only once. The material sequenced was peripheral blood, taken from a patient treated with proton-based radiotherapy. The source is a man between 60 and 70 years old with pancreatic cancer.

The CDR3 loop is CASSGGTLNQPQHF. The CDR3 DNA follows: TGTGCCAGTAGCGGCGGGACACTCAATCAGCCCCAGCATTTT. The J gene is TRBJ1-5, the V gene TRBV19; D may be TRBD1 (6 bases). Trimming shortened V by 6 bases and J by 3 bases, and 12 bases separated the two germline ends. The length of the CDR3 is 14 residues. Germline V gene sequence: CDR1 LNHDA, CDR2 SQIVND (reference sequence). The variable domain in full, completed from reference TRBV19 and TRBJ1-5, reads DGGITQSPKYLFRKEGQNVTLSCEQNLNHDAMYWYRQDPGQGLRLIYYSQIVNDFQKGDIAEGYSVSREKKESFPLTVTSAQKNPTAFYLCASSGGTLNQPQHFGDGTRLSIL.

The CDR3 loop is CASSRGLAGAANTGELFF. The CDR3, as DNA: TGTGCCAGCTCTCGGGGGCTAGCGGGAGCGGCGAACACCGGGGAGCTGTTTTTT. The chain recombines TRBV18 with TRBJ2-2; TRBD2 aligns across 10 bases. Trimming at V came to 6 bases and at J to 0 bases, leaving 10 bases not matched to a gene. The germline V gene has CDR1 KGHSH and CDR2 LQKENI. The CDR3 covers 18 residues.

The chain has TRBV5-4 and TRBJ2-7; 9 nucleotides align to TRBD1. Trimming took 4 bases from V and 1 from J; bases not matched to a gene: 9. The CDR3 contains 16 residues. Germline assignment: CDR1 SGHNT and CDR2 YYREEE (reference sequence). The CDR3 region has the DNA TGTGCCAGCAGCAAATCCCCGGGACAGGGTTCCTACGAGCAGTACTTC. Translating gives CASSKSPGQGSYEQYF.

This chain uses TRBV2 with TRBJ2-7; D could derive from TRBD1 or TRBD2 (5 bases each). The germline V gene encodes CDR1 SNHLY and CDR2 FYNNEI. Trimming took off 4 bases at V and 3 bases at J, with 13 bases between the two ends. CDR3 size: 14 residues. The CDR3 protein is CASSVGVGGYEQYF. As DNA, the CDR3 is TGTGCCAGCAGTGTTGGGGTTGGGGGCTACGAGCAGTACTTC.

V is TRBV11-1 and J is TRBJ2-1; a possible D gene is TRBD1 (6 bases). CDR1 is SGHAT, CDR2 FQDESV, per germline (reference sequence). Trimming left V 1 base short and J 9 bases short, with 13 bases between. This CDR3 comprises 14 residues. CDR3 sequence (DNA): TGTGCCAGCAGCTTAGGGACAGTGACGGGTGAGCAGTTCTTC. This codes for CASSLGTVTGEQFF.

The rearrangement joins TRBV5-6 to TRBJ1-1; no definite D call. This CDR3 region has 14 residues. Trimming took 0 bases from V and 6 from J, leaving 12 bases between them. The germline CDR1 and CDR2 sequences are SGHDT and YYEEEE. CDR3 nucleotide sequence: TGTGCCAGCAGCTTGGAAACCTCCGGGGCTGAAGCTTTCTTT. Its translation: CASSLETSGAEAFF.

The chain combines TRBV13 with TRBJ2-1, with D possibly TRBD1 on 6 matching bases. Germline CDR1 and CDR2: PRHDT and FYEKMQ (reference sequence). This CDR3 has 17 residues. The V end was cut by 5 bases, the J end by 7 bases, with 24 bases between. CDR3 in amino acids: CASSPHEWSGVDNEQFF. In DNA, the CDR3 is TGTGCCAGCAGCCCCCACGAATGGTCAGGGGTTGATAATGAGCAGTTCTTC.

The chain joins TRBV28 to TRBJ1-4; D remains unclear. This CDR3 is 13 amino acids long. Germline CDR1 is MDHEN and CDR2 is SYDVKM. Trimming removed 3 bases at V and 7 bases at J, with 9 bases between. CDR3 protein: CASSLRGSEKLFF. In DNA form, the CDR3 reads TGTGCCAGCAGTTTGCGAGGTAGTGAAAAACTGTTTTTT.

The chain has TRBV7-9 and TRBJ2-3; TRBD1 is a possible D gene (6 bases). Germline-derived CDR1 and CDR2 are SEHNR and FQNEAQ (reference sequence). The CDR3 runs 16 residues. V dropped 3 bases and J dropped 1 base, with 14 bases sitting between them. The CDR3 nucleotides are TGTGCCAGCAGCTTGCAGGGGAAGTTGGGCACAGATACGCAGTATTTT. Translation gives CASSLQGKLGTDTQYF.

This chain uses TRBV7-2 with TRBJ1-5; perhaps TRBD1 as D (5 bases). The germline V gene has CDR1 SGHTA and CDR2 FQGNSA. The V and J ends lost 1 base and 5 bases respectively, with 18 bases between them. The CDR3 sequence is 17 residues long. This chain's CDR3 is CASSLVGGVVIDQPQHF. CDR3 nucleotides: TGTGCCAGCAGCTTAGTCGGGGGTGTGGTTATTGATCAGCCCCAGCATTTT.

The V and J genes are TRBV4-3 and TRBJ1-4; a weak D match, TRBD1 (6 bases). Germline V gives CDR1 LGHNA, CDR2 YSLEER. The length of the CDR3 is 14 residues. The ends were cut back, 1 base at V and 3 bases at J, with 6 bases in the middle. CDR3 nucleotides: TGCGCCAGCAGCCAAGGGACAGCTAATGAAAAACTGTTTTTT. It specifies CASSQGTANEKLFF.

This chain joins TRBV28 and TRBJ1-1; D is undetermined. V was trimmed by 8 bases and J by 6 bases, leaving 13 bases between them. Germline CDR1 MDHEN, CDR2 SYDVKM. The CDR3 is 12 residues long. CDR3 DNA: TGTGCCAGCGCCAAAGCCCCACCTGAAGCTTTCTTT. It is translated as CASAKAPPEAFF. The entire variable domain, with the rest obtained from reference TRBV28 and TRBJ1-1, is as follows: DVKVTQSSRYLVKRTGEKVFLECVQDMDHENMFWYRQDPGLGLRLIYFSYDVKMKEKGDIPEGYSVSREKKERFSLILESASTNQTSMYLCASAKAPPEAFFGQGTRLTVV.

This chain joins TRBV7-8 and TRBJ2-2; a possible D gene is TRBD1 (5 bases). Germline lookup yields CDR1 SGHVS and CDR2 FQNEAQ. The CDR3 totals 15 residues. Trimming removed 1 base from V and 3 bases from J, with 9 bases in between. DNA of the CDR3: TGTGCCAGCAGCTTAGGCAGGGCGGACACCGGGGAGCTGTTTTTT. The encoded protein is CASSLGRADTGELFF.

The CDR3 loop reads CASSFRASTDTQYF. The CDR3 nucleotides are TGTGCCAGCAGCTTCCGGGCCAGCACAGATACGCAGTATTTT. V gene TRBV7-2 combines with J gene TRBJ2-3; D call uncertain. Trimming stripped 3 bases from V and 0 bases from J, with 7 bases between. The germline gives CDR1 SGHTA, CDR2 FQGNSA. The CDR3 is made up of 14 amino acids.

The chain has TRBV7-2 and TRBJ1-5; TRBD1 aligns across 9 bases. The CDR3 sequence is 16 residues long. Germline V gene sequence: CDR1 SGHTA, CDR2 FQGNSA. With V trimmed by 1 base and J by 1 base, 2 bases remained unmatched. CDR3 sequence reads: CASSLEGTGSNQPQHF. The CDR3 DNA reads TGTGCCAGCAGCTTAGAAGGGACAGGGAGCAATCAGCCCCAGCATTTT.

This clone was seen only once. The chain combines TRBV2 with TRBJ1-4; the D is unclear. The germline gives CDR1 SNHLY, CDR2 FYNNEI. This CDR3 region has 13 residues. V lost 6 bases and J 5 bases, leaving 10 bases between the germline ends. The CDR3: CASRTNENEKLFF. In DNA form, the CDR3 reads TGTGCCAGCAGAACAAACGAGAATGAAAAACTGTTTTTT.

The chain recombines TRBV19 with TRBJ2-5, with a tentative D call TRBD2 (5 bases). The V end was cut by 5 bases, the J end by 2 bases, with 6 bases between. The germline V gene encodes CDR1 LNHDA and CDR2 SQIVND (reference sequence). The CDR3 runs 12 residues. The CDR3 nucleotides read TGTGCCAGTAGTGGGAGACAAGAGACCCAGTACTTC. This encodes CASSGRQETQYF.

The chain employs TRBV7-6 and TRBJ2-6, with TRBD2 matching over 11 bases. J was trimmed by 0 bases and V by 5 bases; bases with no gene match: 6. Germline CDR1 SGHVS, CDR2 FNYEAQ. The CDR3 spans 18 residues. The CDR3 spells CASSVELAGVSGANVLTF. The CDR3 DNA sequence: TGTGCCAGCAGCGTCGAACTAGCGGGGGTCTCTGGGGCCAACGTCCTGACTTTC.

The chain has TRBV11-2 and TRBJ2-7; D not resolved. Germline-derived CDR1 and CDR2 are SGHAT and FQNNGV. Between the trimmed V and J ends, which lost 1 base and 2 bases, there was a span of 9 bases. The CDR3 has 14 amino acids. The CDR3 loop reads CASSLAVSTYEQYF. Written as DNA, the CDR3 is TGTGCCAGCAGCTTAGCTGTGTCGACCTACGAGCAGTACTTC.

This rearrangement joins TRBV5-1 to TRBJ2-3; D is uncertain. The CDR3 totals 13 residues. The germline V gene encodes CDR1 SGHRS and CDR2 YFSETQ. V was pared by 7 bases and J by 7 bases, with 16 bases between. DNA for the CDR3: TGCGCCAGCTCCCCGGGCATGTCAAATACGCAGTATTTT. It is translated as CASSPGMSNTQYF.

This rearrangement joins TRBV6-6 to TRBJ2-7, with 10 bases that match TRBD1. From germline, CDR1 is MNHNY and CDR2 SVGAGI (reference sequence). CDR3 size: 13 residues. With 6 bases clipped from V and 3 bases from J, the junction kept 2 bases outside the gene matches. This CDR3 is CASRRTGGYEQYF. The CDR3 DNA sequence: TGTGCCAGCAGGCGGACAGGGGGCTACGAGCAGTACTTC.

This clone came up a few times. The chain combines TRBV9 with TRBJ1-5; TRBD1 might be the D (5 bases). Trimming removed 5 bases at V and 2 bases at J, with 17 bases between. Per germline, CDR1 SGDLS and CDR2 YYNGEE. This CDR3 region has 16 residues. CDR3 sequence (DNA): TGTGCCAGCAGTCCTTACGACCGGGGGGGCAATCAGCCCCAGCATTTT. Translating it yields CASSPYDRGGNQPQHF. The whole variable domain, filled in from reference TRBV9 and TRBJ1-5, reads DSGVTQTPKHLITATGQRVTLRCSPRSGDLSVYWYQQSLDQGLQFLIQYYNGEERAKGNILERFSAQQFPDLHSELNLSSLELGDSALYFCASSPYDRGGNQPQHFGDGTRLSIL.

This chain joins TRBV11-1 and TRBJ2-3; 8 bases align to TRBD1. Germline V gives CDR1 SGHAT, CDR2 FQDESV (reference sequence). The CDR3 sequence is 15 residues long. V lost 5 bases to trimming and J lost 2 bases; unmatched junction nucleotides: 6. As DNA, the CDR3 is TGTGCCAGCAGCCGAAGGACAGGGAACACAGATACGCAGTATTTT. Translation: CASSRRTGNTDTQYF.

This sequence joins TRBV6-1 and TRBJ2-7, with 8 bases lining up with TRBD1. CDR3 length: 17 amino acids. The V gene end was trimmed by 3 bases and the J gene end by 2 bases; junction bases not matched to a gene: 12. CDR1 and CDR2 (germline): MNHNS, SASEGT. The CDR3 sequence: CASSDSGQVLLPYEQYF. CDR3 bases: TGTGCCAGCAGTGATTCGGGACAGGTCCTCCTACCCTACGAGCAGTACTTC.

The CDR3 loop is CASSVYGTYNEQFF. CDR3 nucleotide sequence: TGTGCCAGCAGTGTTTATGGCACCTACAATGAGCAGTTCTTC. The chain uses TRBV6-1 and TRBJ2-1; D gene unclear. V lost 4 bases to trimming and J lost 2 bases, with 9 bases between them. Per germline, CDR1 MNHNS and CDR2 SASEGT. CDR3 length: 14 amino acids.

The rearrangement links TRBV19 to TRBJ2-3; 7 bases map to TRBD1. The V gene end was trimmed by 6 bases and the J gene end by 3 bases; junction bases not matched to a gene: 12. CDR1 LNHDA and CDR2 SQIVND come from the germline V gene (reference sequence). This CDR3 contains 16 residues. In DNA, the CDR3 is TGTGCCAGTAGGGCCCAGACAGGGATGGTGACAGATACGCAGTATTTT. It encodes CASRAQTGMVTDTQYF.

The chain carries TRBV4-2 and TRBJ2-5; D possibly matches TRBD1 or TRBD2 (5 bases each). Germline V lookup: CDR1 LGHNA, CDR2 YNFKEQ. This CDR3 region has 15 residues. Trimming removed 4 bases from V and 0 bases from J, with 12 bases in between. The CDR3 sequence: CASSRAQGDQETQYF. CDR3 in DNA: TGTGCCAGCAGCCGAGCGCAGGGAGACCAAGAGACCCAGTACTTC.